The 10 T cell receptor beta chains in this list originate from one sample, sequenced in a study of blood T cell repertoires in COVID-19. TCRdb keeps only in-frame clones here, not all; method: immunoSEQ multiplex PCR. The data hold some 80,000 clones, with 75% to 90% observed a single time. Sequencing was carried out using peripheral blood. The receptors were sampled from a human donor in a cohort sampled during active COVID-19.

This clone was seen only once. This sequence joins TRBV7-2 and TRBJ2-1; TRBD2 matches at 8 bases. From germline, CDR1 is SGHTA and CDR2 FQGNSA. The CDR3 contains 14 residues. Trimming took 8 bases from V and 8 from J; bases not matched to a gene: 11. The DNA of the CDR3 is TGTGCCAGCGCCTGGGGCGGGCGGGAGGATGAGCAGTTCTTC. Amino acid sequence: CASAWGGREDEQFF.

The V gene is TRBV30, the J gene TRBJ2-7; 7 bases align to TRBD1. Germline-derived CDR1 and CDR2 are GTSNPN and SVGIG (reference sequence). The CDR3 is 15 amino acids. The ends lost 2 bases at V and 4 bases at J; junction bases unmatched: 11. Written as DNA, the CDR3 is TGTGCCTGGAGTACCCTCCGGACAGGTATTTACGAGCAGTACTTC. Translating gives CAWSTLRTGIYEQYF.

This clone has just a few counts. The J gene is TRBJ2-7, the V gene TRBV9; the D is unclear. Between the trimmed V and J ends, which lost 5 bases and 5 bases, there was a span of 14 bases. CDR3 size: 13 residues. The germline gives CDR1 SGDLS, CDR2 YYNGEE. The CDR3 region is CASSLSDRDEQYF. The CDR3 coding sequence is TGTGCCAGCAGTCTATCTGACCGGGACGAGCAGTACTTC.

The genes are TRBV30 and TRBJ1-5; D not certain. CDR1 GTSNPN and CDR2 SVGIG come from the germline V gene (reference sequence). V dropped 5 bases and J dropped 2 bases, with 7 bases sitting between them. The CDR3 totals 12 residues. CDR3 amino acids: CAWETGNQPQHF. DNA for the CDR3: TGTGCCTGGGAAACGGGCAATCAGCCCCAGCATTTT.

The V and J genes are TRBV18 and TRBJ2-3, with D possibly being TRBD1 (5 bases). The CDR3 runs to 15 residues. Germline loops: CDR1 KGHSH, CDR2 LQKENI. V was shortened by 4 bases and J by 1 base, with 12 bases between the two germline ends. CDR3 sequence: CASSHPTEGTDTQYF. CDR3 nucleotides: TGTGCCAGCTCACATCCGACAGAGGGCACAGATACGCAGTATTTT.

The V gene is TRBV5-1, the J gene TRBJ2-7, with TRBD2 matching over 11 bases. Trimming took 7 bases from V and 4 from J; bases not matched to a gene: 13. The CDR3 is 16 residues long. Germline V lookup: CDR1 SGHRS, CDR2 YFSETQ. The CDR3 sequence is CASRTIAGGPFYEQYF. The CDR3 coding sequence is TGCGCCAGCCGGACTATAGCGGGGGGGCCGTTTTACGAGCAGTACTTC.

The CDR3 nucleotides read TGTGCCAGCAGCCTTTACCTGGGAGGGCAAAACAATCAGCCCCAGCATTTT. Amino acid sequence: CASSLYLGGQNNQPQHF. This sequence joins TRBV4-2 and TRBJ1-5; D ambiguous. Germline V gene lookup returns CDR1 LGHNA and CDR2 YNFKEQ. Trimming removed 4 bases from V and 3 bases from J, with 19 bases in between. The CDR3 totals 17 residues.

This CDR3 reads CSVARGGELSEQYF. As DNA, the CDR3 is TGCAGCGTTGCACGAGGGGGTGAACTGTCCGAGCAGTACTTC. V usage is TRBV29-1 and J usage is TRBJ2-7, with a weak D call TRBD1 (6 bases). This CDR3 spans 14 amino acids. The V and J ends lost 4 bases and 6 bases respectively, with 19 bases between them. Per the germline V gene, CDR1 is SQVTM and CDR2 is ANQGSEA.

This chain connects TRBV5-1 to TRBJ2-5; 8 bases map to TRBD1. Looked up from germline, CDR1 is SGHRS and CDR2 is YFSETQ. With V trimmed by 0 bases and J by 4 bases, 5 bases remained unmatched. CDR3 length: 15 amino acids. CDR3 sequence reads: CASSLAGTGSETQYF. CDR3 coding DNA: TGCGCCAGCAGCTTGGCGGGGACAGGATCAGAGACCCAGTACTTC.

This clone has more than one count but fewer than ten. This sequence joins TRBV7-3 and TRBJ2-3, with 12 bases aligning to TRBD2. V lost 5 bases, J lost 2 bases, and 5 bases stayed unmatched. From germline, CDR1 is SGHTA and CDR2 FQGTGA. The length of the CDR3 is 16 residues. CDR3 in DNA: TGTGCCAGCAGCCCGACTAGCGGGGGCTTCACAGATACGCAGTATTTT. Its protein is CASSPTSGGFTDTQYF.